This T cell receptor beta chain originates from a study of glioma-infiltrating T cells after dendritic cell vaccination. About the research overall: Samples are from glioblastoma patients in Phase I and II dendritic cell vaccine trials.

This clone occurred once. Input was 2 ug genomic DNA, or all available if less. Profiling relied on immunoSEQ multiplex PCR, and the TCRdb table lists in-frame clones only, not all of them. Of some 46,000 clones listed, roughly 90% are singletons. Time point defined: after dendritic cell vaccination, including at tumor progression/relapse. CDR1 and CDR2 (germline): MNHNY, SVGAGI (reference sequence). This CDR3 has 15 residues. V shed 4 bases and J shed 3 bases, with 15 bases lying between them. The rearrangement uses TRBV6-6 and TRBJ1-1; the D is unclear. This receptor was identified in a human donor with glioblastoma. The source material was blood, sampled after dendritic cell vaccination. The DNA for the CDR3 is TGTGCCAGCAGTTCCCGTTCAGGCAGATACACTGAAGCTTTCTTT. It encodes CASSSRSGRYTEAFF.